This entry lists 16 T cell receptor beta chains sequenced from one sample in a study of blood T cell repertoires in COVID-19. The protocol was immunoSEQ multiplex PCR, while the TCRdb copy is restricted to in-frame clones and leaves out a portion. The sample consists of approximately 62,000 clones, about 90% of them appearing once. Sequencing was carried out using peripheral blood. The receptors were sampled from a man aged 55 to 69 with acute or convalescent COVID-19.

This sequence joins TRBV4-1 and TRBJ1-5, with 11 nucleotides matching TRBD1. From germline, CDR1 is MGHRA and CDR2 YSYEKL. The CDR3 length is 16 residues. V was clipped by 4 bases and J by 5 bases; unmatched bases: 7. The CDR3 DNA follows: TGCGCCAGCAGCCCCCGGACAGGGGGCGCGGATCAGCCCCAGCATTTT. Its protein is CASSPRTGGADQPQHF.

The chain combines TRBV7-2 with TRBJ1-1; TRBD1 matches 9 bases. The CDR3 is 15 residues long. Germline trimming cut 3 bases from V and 3 bases from J; bases unmatched to any gene: 5. Germline V lookup: CDR1 SGHTA, CDR2 FQGNSA. CDR3 region: CASSFGDREYTEAFF. As DNA, the CDR3 is TGTGCCAGCAGCTTCGGGGACAGGGAGTACACTGAAGCTTTCTTT.

The chain joins TRBV5-4 to TRBJ2-7; 11 nucleotides match TRBD2. V lost 4 bases, J lost 0 bases, and 3 bases stayed unmatched. The length of the CDR3 is 15 residues. Germline assignment: CDR1 SGHNT and CDR2 YYREEE (reference sequence). The CDR3 reads CASSITSGSSYEQYF. In nucleotides, the CDR3 is TGTGCCAGCAGCATAACTAGCGGGAGCTCCTACGAGCAGTACTTC.

This clone has more than one count but fewer than ten. The chain has TRBV30 and TRBJ1-1; 9 bases are a match to TRBD1. The CDR3 has 13 amino acids. Germline-derived CDR1 and CDR2 are GTSNPN and SVGIG (reference sequence). V lost 3 bases to trimming and J lost 6 bases; unmatched junction nucleotides: 5. CDR3 in DNA: TGTGCCTGGAGGACAGGGGGTATCGCTGAAGCTTTCTTT. Its protein product is CAWRTGGIAEAFF.

The V call is TRBV6-5, the J call TRBJ1-6; the match to TRBD1 covers 7 bases. The ends lost 7 bases at V and 7 bases at J; junction bases unmatched: 7. Germline CDR1 and CDR2: MNHEY and SVGAGI. The CDR3 is 14 amino acids. CDR3: CASKVGQRNSPLHF. As DNA, the CDR3 is TGTGCCAGCAAAGTGGGACAGAGAAATTCACCCCTCCACTTT.

The CDR3 sequence is CASSQSIDSTDTQYF. CDR3 nucleotides: TGTGCCAGCAGCCAATCGATCGACTCCACAGATACGCAGTATTTT. The chain links TRBV16 to TRBJ2-3, with D uncertain. V was pared by 0 bases and J by 2 bases, with 9 bases between. The germline V gene has CDR1 KGHSY and CDR2 FQNENV. The CDR3 runs to 15 residues.

In regard to this clone: At one of its ends the junction is not consistent with the germline gene, which may arise from a read error. This rearrangement joins TRBV5-1 to TRBJ2-2, with TRBD2 identical over 9 bases. The CDR3 is 16 residues long. Looked up from germline, CDR1 is SGHRS and CDR2 is YFSETQ. CDR3 nucleotide sequence: TGCGCCAGCAGCCCCCGGGGACTAGCAGGCACCCGGGAGCTGTTTTTT. As protein: CASSPRGLAGTRELFF.

The chain combines TRBV6-5 with TRBJ2-3; 8 bases match TRBD1. Germline-derived CDR1 and CDR2 are MNHEY and SVGAGI. The CDR3 has 14 residues. With V trimmed by 5 bases and J by 6 bases, 7 bases remained unmatched. CDR3 nucleotide sequence: TGTGCCAGCAGTCACCGGACAGGGCGGGATACGCAGTATTTT. This codes for CASSHRTGRDTQYF.

This chain joins TRBV27 and TRBJ2-5; TRBD2 aligns across 13 bases. The CDR3 loop spans 17 amino acids. The germline V gene has CDR1 MNHEY and CDR2 SMNVEV (reference sequence). V lost 4 bases and J lost 2; bases outside the gene matches: 7. CDR3 sequence (DNA): TGTGCCAGCAGTTCTGGGACTAGCGGGAACCAGCAAGAGACCCAGTACTTC. Protein: CASSSGTSGNQQETQYF.

The rearrangement uses TRBV19 and TRBJ1-4, with D perhaps matching TRBD1 (5 bases). The CDR3 is 14 residues long. Germline loops: CDR1 LNHDA, CDR2 SQIVND (reference sequence). V was clipped by 5 bases and J by 0 bases, with 7 bases between them. The CDR3 loop reads CASSGTATNEKLFF. The CDR3, as DNA: TGTGCCAGTAGTGGGACTGCAACTAATGAAAAACTGTTTTTT.

The genes are TRBV7-3 and TRBJ2-1; TRBD2 agrees at 9 bases. The CDR3 is 17 residues long. The germline gives CDR1 SGHTA, CDR2 FQGTGA. V shed 1 base and J 5 bases; nucleotides not matched to a gene: 9. CDR3 DNA: TGTGCCAGCAGCTTAAGTACCCCGACTAGCGGTCACAATGAGCAGTTCTTC. Translated: CASSLSTPTSGHNEQFF.

This sequence joins TRBV4-1 and TRBJ2-7, with 9 bases that match TRBD1. The germline V gene encodes CDR1 MGHRA and CDR2 YSYEKL. The CDR3 is 14 amino acids. J gave up 4 bases and V 4 bases, and 5 bases lay outside the gene matches. CDR3 loop: CASSPRTGEYEQYF. The CDR3 DNA sequence: TGCGCCAGCAGCCCAAGGACAGGGGAATACGAGCAGTACTTC.

The V and J genes are TRBV19 and TRBJ2-1, with a weak D call TRBD1 (5 bases). CDR1 is LNHDA and CDR2 is SQIVND in the germline V gene (reference sequence). The CDR3 has 15 amino acids. Trimming shortened V by 1 base and J by 4 bases, and 11 bases separated the two germline ends. The CDR3 loop reads CASSIADTHYNEQFF. CDR3 DNA: TGTGCCAGTAGTATAGCGGACACCCATTACAATGAGCAGTTCTTC.

V usage is TRBV11-2 and J usage is TRBJ1-1; possibly TRBD1 for D (5 bases). Trimming shortened V by 3 bases and J by 7 bases, and 9 bases separated the two germline ends. Germline V lookup: CDR1 SGHAT, CDR2 FQNNGV. CDR3 size: 12 residues. The CDR3 sequence is CASSFRQSEAFF. In DNA form, the CDR3 reads TGTGCCAGCAGCTTTAGACAGAGTGAAGCTTTCTTT.

The chain joins TRBV27 to TRBJ1-2; D possibly corresponds to TRBD1 (5 bases). Germline values: CDR1 MNHEY, CDR2 SMNVEV (reference sequence). This CDR3 has 13 amino acids. Trimming removed 4 bases at V and 10 bases at J, with 16 bases between. The CDR3 spells CASSSTQGALYTF. The CDR3 DNA follows: TGTGCCAGCAGTTCCACTCAAGGGGCCCTCTACACCTTC.

This clone was found once. The chain joins TRBV30 to TRBJ2-2; 8 bases fit TRBD1. Germline V gene lookup returns CDR1 GTSNPN and CDR2 SVGIG (reference sequence). The V gene end was trimmed by 0 bases and the J gene end by 5 bases; junction bases not matched to a gene: 8. This CDR3 is 16 amino acids long. For the CDR3, the DNA is TGTGCCTGGAGTGTCAGGCAGGGGGCGCTTACCGGGGAGCTGTTTTTT. It is translated as CAWSVRQGALTGELFF.